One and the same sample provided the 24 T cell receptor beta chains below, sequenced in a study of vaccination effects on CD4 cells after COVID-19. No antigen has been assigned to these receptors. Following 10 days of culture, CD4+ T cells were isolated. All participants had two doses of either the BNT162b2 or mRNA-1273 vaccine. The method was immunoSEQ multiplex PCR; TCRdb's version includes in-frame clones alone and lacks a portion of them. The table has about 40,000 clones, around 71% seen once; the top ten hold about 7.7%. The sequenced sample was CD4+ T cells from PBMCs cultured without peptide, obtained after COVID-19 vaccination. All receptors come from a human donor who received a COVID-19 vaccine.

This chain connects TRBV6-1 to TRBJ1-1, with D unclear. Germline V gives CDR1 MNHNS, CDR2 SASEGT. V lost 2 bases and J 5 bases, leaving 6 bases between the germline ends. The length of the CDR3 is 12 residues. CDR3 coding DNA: TGTGCCAGCAGTGAAATGGAAACTGAAGCTTTCTTT. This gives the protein CASSEMETEAFF.

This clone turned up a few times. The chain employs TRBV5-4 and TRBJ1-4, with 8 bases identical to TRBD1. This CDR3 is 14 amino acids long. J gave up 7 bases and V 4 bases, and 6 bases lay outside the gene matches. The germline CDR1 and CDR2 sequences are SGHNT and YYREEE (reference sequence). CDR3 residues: CASSRAGQVEKLFF. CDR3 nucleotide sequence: TGTGCCAGCAGCCGTGCGGGACAGGTTGAAAAACTGTTTTTT. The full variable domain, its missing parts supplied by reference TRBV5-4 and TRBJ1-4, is ETGVTQSPTHLIKTRGQQVTLRCSSQSGHNTVSWYQQALGQGPQFIFQYYREEENGRGNFPPRFSGLQFPNYSSELNVNALELDDSALYLCASSRAGQVEKLFFGSGTQLSVL.

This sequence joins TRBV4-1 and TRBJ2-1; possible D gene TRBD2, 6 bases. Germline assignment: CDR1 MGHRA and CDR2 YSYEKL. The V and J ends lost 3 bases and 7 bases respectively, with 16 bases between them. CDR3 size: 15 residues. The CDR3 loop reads CASSHVDSGGNEQFF. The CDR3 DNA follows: TGCGCCAGCAGCCACGTGGATTCTGGGGGGAATGAGCAGTTCTTC.

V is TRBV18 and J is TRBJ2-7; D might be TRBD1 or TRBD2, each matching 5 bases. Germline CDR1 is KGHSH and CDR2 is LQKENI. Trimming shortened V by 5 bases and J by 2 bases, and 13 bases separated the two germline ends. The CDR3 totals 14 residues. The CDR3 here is CASSGDLGAYEQYF. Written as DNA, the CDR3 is TGTGCCAGCTCAGGGGACCTTGGGGCCTACGAGCAGTACTTC.

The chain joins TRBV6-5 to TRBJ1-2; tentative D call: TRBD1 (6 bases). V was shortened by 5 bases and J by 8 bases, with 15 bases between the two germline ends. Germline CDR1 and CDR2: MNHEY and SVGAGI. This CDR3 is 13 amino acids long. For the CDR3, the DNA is TGTGCCAGCAGTAGGGGGATAGGGGTCGGCTACACCTTC. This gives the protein CASSRGIGVGYTF.

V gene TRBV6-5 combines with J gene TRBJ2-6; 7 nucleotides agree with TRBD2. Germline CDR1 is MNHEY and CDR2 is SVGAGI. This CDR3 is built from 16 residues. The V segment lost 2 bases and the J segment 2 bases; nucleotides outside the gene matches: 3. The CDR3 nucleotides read TGTGCCAGCAGTTACCGGGGAGGGCCTGGGGCCAACGTCCTGACTTTC. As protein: CASSYRGGPGANVLTF.

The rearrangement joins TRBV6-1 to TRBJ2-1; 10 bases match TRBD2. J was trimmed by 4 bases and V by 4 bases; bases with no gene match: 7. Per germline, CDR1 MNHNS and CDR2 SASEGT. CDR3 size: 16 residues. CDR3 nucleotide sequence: TGTGCCAGCAGTGTCTCTACTAGCGGGACTTACAATGAGCAGTTCTTC. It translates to CASSVSTSGTYNEQFF.

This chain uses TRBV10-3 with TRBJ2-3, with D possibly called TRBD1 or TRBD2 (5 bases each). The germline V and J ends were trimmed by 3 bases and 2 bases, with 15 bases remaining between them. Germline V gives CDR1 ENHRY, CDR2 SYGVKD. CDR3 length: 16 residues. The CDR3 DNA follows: TGTGCCATCAGTGAAAGTCTCGGGGCGGCCACAGATACGCAGTATTTT. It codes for CAISESLGAATDTQYF.

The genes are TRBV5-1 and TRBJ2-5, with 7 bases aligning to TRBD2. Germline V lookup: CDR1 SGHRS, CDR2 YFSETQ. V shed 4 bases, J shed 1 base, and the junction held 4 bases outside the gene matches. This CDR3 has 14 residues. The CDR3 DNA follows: TGCGCCAGCAGCCAACTAGCGACCCAAGAGACCCAGTACTTC. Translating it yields CASSQLATQETQYF.

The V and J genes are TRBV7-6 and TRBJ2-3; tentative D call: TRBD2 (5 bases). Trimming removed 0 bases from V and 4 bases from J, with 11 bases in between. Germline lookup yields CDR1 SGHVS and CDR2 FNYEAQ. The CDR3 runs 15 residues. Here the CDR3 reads CASSLALRGSDTQYF. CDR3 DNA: TGTGCCAGCAGCTTAGCGCTAAGAGGGTCAGATACGCAGTATTTT.

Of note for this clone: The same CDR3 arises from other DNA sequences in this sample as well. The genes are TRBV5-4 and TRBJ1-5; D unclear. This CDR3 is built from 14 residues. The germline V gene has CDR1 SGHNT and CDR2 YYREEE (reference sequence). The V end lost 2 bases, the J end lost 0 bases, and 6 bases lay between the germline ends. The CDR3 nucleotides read TGTGCCAGCAGCTTAATGCCTAGCAATCAGCCCCAGCATTTT. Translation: CASSLMPSNQPQHF.

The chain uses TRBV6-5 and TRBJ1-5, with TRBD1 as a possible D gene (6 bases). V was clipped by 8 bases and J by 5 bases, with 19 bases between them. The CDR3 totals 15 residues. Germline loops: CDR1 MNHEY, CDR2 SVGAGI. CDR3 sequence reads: CASSGGQGSYQPQHF. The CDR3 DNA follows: TGTGCCAGCTCGGGGGGGCAGGGATCTTATCAGCCCCAGCATTTT.

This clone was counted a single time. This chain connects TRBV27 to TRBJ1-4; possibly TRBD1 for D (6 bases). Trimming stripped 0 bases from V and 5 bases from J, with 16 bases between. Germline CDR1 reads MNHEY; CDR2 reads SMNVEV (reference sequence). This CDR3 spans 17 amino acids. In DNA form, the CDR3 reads TGTGCCAGCAGTTTATCCCCCGGGGGCGCTGGGAATGAAAAACTGTTTTTT. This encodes CASSLSPGGAGNEKLFF. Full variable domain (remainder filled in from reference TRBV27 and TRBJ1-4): EAQVTQNPRYLITVTGKKLTVTCSQNMNHEYMSWYRQDPGLGLRQIYYSMNVEVTDKGDVPEGYKVSRKEKRNFPLILESPSPNQTSLYFCASSLSPGGAGNEKLFFGSGTQLSVL.

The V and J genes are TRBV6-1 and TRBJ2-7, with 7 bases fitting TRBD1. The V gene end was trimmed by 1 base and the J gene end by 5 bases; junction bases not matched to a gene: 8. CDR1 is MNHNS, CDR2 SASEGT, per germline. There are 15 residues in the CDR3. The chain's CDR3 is CASSEDGTASDEQYF. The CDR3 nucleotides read TGTGCCAGCAGTGAAGATGGGACAGCTTCGGACGAGCAGTACTTC.

The CDR3 is CSVPGSAYEQYF. Here the CDR3 DNA reads TGCAGCGTTCCGGGGTCAGCCTACGAGCAGTACTTC. V is TRBV29-1 and J is TRBJ2-7; D might be TRBD2 (5 bases). CDR1 is SQVTM and CDR2 is ANQGSEA in the germline V gene. Deletions cut 5 bases from V and 2 bases from J, with 10 bases between. The CDR3 contains 12 residues.

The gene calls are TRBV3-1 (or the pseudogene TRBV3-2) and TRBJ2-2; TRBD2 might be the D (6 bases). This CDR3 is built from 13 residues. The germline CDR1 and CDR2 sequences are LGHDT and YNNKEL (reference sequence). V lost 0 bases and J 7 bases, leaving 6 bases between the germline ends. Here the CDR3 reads CASSQEGGGELFF. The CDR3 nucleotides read TGTGCCAGCAGCCAAGAGGGGGGCGGGGAGCTGTTTTTT.

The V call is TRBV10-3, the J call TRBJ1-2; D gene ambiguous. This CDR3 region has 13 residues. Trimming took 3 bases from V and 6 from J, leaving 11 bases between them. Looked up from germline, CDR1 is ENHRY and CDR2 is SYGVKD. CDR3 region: CAISDGPGHGYTF. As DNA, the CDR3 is TGTGCCATCAGTGACGGTCCCGGCCATGGCTACACCTTC.

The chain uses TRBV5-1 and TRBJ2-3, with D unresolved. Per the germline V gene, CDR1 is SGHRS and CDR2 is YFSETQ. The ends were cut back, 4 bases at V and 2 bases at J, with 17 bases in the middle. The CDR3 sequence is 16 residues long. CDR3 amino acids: CASSNGVDLFTDTQYF. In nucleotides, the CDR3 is TGCGCCAGCAGCAACGGTGTAGACTTGTTCACAGATACGCAGTATTTT.

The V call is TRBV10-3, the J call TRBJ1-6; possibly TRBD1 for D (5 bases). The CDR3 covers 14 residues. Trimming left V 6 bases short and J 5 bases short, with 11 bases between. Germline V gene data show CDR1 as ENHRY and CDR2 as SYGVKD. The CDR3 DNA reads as TGTGCCATCAGGTTCGGGACGGATAATTCACCCCTCCACTTT. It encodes CAIRFGTDNSPLHF.

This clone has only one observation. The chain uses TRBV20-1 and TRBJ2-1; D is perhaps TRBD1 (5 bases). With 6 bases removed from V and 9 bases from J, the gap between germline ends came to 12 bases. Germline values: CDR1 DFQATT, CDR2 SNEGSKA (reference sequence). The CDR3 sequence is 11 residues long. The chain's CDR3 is CSAPTGFEQFF. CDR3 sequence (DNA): TGCAGTGCCCCAACAGGTTTTGAGCAGTTCTTC.

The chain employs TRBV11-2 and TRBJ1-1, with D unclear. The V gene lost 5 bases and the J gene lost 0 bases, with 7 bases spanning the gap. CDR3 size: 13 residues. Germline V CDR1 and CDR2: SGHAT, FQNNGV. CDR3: CASSRGVNTEAFF. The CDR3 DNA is TGTGCCAGCAGCCGAGGAGTGAACACTGAAGCTTTCTTT.

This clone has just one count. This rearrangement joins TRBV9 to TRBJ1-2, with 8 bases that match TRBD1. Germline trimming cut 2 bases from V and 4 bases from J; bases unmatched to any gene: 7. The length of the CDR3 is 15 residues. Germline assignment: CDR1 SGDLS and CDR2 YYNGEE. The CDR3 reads CASSVQGATGYGYTF. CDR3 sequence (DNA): TGTGCCAGCAGCGTGCAGGGGGCGACTGGCTATGGCTACACCTTC.

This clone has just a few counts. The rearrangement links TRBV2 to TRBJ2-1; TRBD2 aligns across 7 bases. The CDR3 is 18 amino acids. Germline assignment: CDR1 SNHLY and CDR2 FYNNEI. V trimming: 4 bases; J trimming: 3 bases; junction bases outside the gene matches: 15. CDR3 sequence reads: CASSVQSGIDYYYNEQFF. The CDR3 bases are TGTGCCAGCAGTGTCCAGAGCGGGATCGACTACTACTACAATGAGCAGTTCTTC.

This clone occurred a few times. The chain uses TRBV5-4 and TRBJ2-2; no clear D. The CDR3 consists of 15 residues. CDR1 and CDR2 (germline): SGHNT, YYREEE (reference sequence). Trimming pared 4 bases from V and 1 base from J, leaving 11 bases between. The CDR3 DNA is TGTGCCAGCAGCCTGCGAGCCGGGAACACCGGGGAGCTGTTTTTT. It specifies CASSLRAGNTGELFF.